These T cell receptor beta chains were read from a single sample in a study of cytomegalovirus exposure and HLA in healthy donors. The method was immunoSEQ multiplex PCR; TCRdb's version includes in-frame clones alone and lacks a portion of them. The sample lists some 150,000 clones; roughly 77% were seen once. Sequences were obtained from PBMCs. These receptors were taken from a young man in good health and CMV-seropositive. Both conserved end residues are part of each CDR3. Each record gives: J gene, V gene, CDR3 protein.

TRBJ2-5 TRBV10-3 CAISESLAGGLKETQYF
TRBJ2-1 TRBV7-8 CASRPGTSGGFSYNEQFF
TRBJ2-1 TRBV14 CASSQVGGEQFF
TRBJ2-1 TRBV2 CASRTGIYNEQFF
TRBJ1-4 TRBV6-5 CASSPTGQGEKLFF
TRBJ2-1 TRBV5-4 CASSQFPGQIFYNEQFF
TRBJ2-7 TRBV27 CASSLGSAYEQYF
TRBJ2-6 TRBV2 CASSGTAGSGANVLTF
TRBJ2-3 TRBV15 CATSRQRISTDTQYF
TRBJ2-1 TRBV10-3 CATARGVDEQFF
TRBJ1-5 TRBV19 CASSLPRGRETSNQPQHF
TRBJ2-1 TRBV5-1 CASSRGGTSGDNEQFF
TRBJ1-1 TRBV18 CASSGRSNTEAFF
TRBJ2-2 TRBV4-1 CASSQDGFGGGAGELFF
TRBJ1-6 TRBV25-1 CASSERHLVNSPLHF
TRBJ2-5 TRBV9 CASGGGLLQETQYF
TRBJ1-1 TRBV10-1 CASSESQASEAFF
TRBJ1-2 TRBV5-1 CASSPSGGLGTF
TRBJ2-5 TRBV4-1 CASSQSGLGTQYF
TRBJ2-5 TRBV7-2 CASSFHAGGSETQYF
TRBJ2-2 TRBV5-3 CARSPEVFGRREGTGELFF
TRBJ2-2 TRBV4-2 CASSQAIAGVPTGELFF
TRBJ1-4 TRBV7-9 CASSPIDRYNEKLFF
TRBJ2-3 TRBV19 CASSILSSGGHPDTQYF
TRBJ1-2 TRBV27 CASSLGSGGIYGYTF
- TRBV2 CASNPGGLGSYEQYF
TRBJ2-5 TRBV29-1 CSVDAVVGETQYF
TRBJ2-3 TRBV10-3 CAISPSRDRADTQYF
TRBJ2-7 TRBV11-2 CASSLVWTEGSYEQYF
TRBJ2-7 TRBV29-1 CSVDPGTSGSLPREQYF
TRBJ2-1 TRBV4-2 CASSRVGLAGGHSEQFF
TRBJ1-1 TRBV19 CATSRDFNTEAFF
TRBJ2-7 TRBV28 CASSILAGDDEQYF
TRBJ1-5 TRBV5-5 CASSLTGQGRQPQHF
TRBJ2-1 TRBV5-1 CASSLVGGYNEQFF
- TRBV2 CASADTSSYEQYF
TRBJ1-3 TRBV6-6 CASNSRGENTIYF
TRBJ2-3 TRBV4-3 CASSQTFLAGGSTDTQYF
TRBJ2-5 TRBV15 CATSRGVVGLAANPYQETQYF
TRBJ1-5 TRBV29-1 CSVGEGGDQPQHF
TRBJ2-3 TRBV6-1 CASRPGTALTDTQYF
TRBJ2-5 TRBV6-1 CASSDGVMGGGETQYF
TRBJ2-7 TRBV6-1 CASSEGDRRKYF
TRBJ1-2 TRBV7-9 CASSLYLGEDGYTF
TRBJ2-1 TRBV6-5 CASSYGLRKEQFF
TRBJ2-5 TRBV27 CASRPSGPRETQYF
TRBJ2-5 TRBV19 CASSINAGQETQYF
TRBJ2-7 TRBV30 CACSRTYEQYF
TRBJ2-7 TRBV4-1 CASSHAWGGLYEQYF
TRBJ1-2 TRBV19 CASSRGGPGDLYGYTF